Listed below are T cell receptor beta chains from one sample, sequenced in a study of blood T cell repertoires in COVID-19. Clones were sequenced by immunoSEQ multiplex PCR, and TCRdb holds only the in-frame ones, with some missing. The table has 250,000 or so clones, roughly 85% seen once. Sequencing input: peripheral blood. These receptors were taken from a woman younger than 30 with acute or convalescent COVID-19. CDR3s include the opening cysteine and the closing phenylalanine or tryptophan. The D gene is left open where the match is weak. Size values are once, few and many counts, or a class for expanded clones, and some rows have none.

size	D	V	J	DNA	CDR3
.	TRBD1	TRBV14	TRBJ2-2	TGTGCCAGCAGCCAAGTCGGACAGGGGTCCACCGGGGAGCTGTTTTTT	CASSQVGQGSTGELFF
once	.	TRBV30	TRBJ1-2	TGTGCCTCAGACTATGGCTACACCTTC	CASDYGYTF
.	.	TRBV5-5	TRBJ1-1	TGTGCCAGCAGCTTGCAGGGGTACACTGAAGCTTTCTTT	CASSLQGYTEAFF
.	.	TRBV25-1	TRBJ2-7	TGTGCCAGCAGTGGGTCAGGGGCTAGCTACGAGCAGTACTTC	CASSGSGASYEQYF
.	TRBD1	TRBV6-5	TRBJ2-4	TGTGCCAGCAGGGCAGACAGGGGTGAGAATCAGTACTTC	CASRADRGENQYF
.	.	TRBV4-3	TRBJ2-2	TGCGCCAGCAGCCAACTGACAGACAACACCGGGGAGCTGTTTTTT	CASSQLTDNTGELFF
.	TRBD1	TRBV5-4	TRBJ1-2	TGTGCCAGCAGCTTGCAGGGGGTGGACTATGGCTACACCTTC	CASSLQGVDYGYTF
.	TRBD2	TRBV7-9	TRBJ2-1	TGTGCCAGCAGCTTAGGAGCGGGAGTGATCAATGAGCAGTTCTTC	CASSLGAGVINEQFF
.	.	TRBV6-5	TRBJ2-2	TGTGCCAGCAGTTACTCGGGAGTCAACACCGGGGAGCTGTTTTTT	CASSYSGVNTGELFF
.	.	TRBV6-5	TRBJ1-6	TGTGCCAGCAGGGAGGACAGAAATAATTCACCCCTCCACTTT	CASREDRNNSPLHF
.	.	TRBV12-3/TRBV12-4	TRBJ2-7	TGTGCCAGCAGTTTAATAGCGAACGAGCAGTACTTC	CASSLIANEQYF
.	.	TRBV7-2	TRBJ2-7	TGTGCCAGCAGCTTAGTTCACAGCTCCTACGAGCAGTACTTC	CASSLVHSSYEQYF
.	.	TRBV27	TRBJ2-7	TGTGCCAGCAGTTTCGGTGGGGGGAACGAGCAGTACTTC	CASSFGGGNEQYF
.	.	TRBV4-3	TRBJ2-1	TGCGCCAGCAGCCAAGATCGAACTAGCAGAGACAATGAGCAGTTCTTC	CASSQDRTSRDNEQFF
.	TRBD2	TRBV29-1	TRBJ2-1	TGCAGCGTTTCCGCGGGACTAGGGTCCAATGAGCAGTTCTTC	CSVSAGLGSNEQFF
.	TRBD1	TRBV19	TRBJ1-1	TGTGCCAGTAGTACCAGGGGGCTTTCTGAAGCTTTCTTT	CASSTRGLSEAFF
.	TRBD1	TRBV7-2	TRBJ1-1	TGTGCCAGCAGCCCACGGACAGGGGAGAACACTGAAGCTTTCTTT	CASSPRTGENTEAFF
.	.	TRBV6-4	TRBJ2-1	TGTGCCAGCAGTGATTATTCGGGGTTACACCAGAGGTACAATGAGCAGTTCTTC	CASSDYSGLHQRYNEQFF
.	.	TRBV27	TRBJ1-4	TGTGCCAGCAGTTCTGGTGGTTGGAGGGCTGAAAAACTGTTTTTT	CASSSGGWRAEKLFF
.	TRBD2	TRBV5-1	TRBJ2-5	TGCGCCAGCAGCCACGGACAGACTAGCGGGTTCCAAGAGACCCAGTACTTC	CASSHGQTSGFQETQYF
few	.	TRBV5-4	TRBJ2-7	TGTGCCAGCAGCTTCGCGGGTAGCTCCTACGAGCAGTACTTC	CASSFAGSSYEQYF
.	.	TRBV29-1	TRBJ1-2	TGCAGCGTTGAACAGGGAAGCCTCTATGGCTACACCTTC	CSVEQGSLYGYTF
.	TRBD2	TRBV4-3	TRBJ2-3	TGCGCCAGCAGCCAAGATGGGGGCTCGGTGGTAGCGGGAGTTCTGACAGATACGCAGTATTTT	CASSQDGGSVVAGVLTDTQYF
.	.	TRBV6-6	TRBJ2-1	TGTGCCAGCAGTTACGGCGGCGCCTACAATGAGCAGTTCTTC	CASSYGGAYNEQFF
.	.	TRBV27	TRBJ2-7	TGTGCCAGCAGTTTAGGGGCAGACCTCTACGAGCAGTACTTC	CASSLGADLYEQYF
.	TRBD2	TRBV10-3	TRBJ2-7	TGTGCCATCAGCCCTGTCGGGGGGGACGAGCAGTACTTC	CAISPVGGDEQYF
.	.	TRBV21-1	TRBJ1-1	TGTGCCAGCAGCGCAACAGGATTTGTCTCGGGAGGCACTGAAGCTTTCTTT	CASSATGFVSGGTEAFF
once	TRBD2	TRBV5-4	TRBJ2-2	TGTGCCAGCAGCTACGGACTAGCGGAGAACACCGGGGAGCTGTTTTTT	CASSYGLAENTGELFF
once	.	TRBV9	TRBJ1-2	TGTGCCAGCAGCGAGGGACTTAACTATGGCTACACCTTC	CASSEGLNYGYTF
.	TRBD2	TRBV24-1	TRBJ2-1	TGTGCCACCAGTGACACAGGGACTAGCGGGCCGTACAATGAGCAGTTCTTC	CATSDTGTSGPYNEQFF
.	.	TRBV20-1	TRBJ2-7	TGCAGTGGACTTGACTCCTACGAGCAGTACTTC	CSGLDSYEQYF
.	TRBD1	TRBV30	TRBJ1-2	TGTGCCTGGAGTCCGCGACAGGGGGTCTATGGCTACACCTTC	CAWSPRQGVYGYTF
once	.	TRBV3-1/TRBV3-2	TRBJ1-2	TGTGCCAGCAGCCAACCGGAGGAGGGTGAAGGCTACACCTTC	CASSQPEEGEGYTF